The rows below give T cell receptor beta chains drawn from one sample of a study of CD8 T cells in Susac syndrome. TCRdb reprocessed the immunoSEQ multiplex PCR reads with MiXCR, giving one entry per CDR3 protein. Counted here are 250,000 to 350,000 distinct CDR3 sequences, roughly nine tenths occurring once; the ten biggest clones make up about 0.07%. Sequencing input: CD4+ T cells from PBMCs. Source of these receptors: a human donor with multiple sclerosis. CDR3s include the opening cysteine and the closing phenylalanine or tryptophan. A D gene is named only where the DNA matches it firmly. Some rows have no size entry. The others give once, few or many, or a class for an expanded clone.

J gene | clone size | V gene | D gene | CDR3 DNA | CDR3 protein
TRBJ1-1 | once | TRBV6-1 | TRBD1 | TGTGCCAGCAGTGAGGACAGGGCAGTTCGCACTGAAGCTTTCTTT | CASSEDRAVRTEAFF
TRBJ1-3 | once | TRBV6-5 | TRBD1 | TGTGCCAGCAGTCGGGACAGCTTTTCTGGAAACACCATATATTTT | CASSRDSFSGNTIYF
TRBJ1-6 | once | TRBV3-1 | NA | TGTGCCAGCAGCCAAGCCGCTGGGGGTTCACCCCTCCACTTT | CASSQAAGGSPLHF
TRBJ2-7 | NA | TRBV4-1 | TRBD2 | TGCGCCAGCAGCCAAGACCCTTCGGGAGCGGGAGGTTACGAGCAGTACTTC | CASSQDPSGAGGYEQYF
TRBJ2-3 | NA | TRBV13 | TRBD2 | TGTGCCAGCAGCCTTCTAGCGGGGTACACAGATACGCAGTATTTT | CASSLLAGYTDTQYF
TRBJ2-2 | NA | TRBV20-1 | TRBD1 | TGCAGTGCTAGACGGGGGACAGGGACGAACACCGGGGAGCTGTTTTTT | CSARRGTGTNTGELFF
TRBJ1-5 | NA | TRBV29-1 | NA | TGCAGCGTTGGAGGGATTAACAATCAGCCCCAGCATTTT | CSVGGINNQPQHF
TRBJ2-5 | NA | TRBV10-2 | NA | TGCGCCAGCAGTGAAGACTGGTTAAGAGAGACCCAGTACTTC | CASSEDWLRETQYF
TRBJ1-4 | NA | TRBV5-1 | NA | TGCGCCAGCAGCTTGTTGCAGGGGACGAATGAAAAACTGTTTTTT | CASSLLQGTNEKLFF
TRBJ2-1 | NA | TRBV29-1 | NA | TGCAGCGTTGAAGGTATGATAACAGGGTGGAACAATGAGCAGTTCTTC | CSVEGMITGWNNEQFF
TRBJ1-2 | NA | TRBV3-1 | TRBD1 | TGTGCCAGCAGCCAACCTCGGGGACAGCGGTACTTCTATGGCTACACCTTC | CASSQPRGQRYFYGYTF
TRBJ1-5 | NA | TRBV7-2 | NA | TGTGCCAGCAGCTTAGCGCTGCAGGGACGTCAGCCCCAGCATTTT | CASSLALQGRQPQHF
TRBJ2-1 | NA | TRBV29-1 | TRBD2 | TGCAGCGTAGGGACTAGCGGGTTGAATGAGCAGTTCTTC | CSVGTSGLNEQFF
TRBJ2-7 | NA | TRBV30 | NA | TGTGCCTGGAGTACCGTGACAGGATGGAACGAGCAGTACTTC | CAWSTVTGWNEQYF
TRBJ1-1 | NA | TRBV6-2/TRBV6-3 | NA | TGTGCCAGCAGTTACCCCGCGCAGTTGAACACTGAAGCTTTCTTT | CASSYPAQLNTEAFF
TRBJ2-1 | NA | TRBV18 | NA | TGTGCCAGCTCATCTGCTGTGGGCAGGATAAGCTCCTACAATGAGCAGTTCTTC | CASSSAVGRISSYNEQFF
TRBJ1-3 | NA | TRBV12-3/TRBV12-4 | NA | TGTGCCAGCAGTCCACGGACAGCCCAACACTCTGGAAACACCATATATTTT | CASSPRTAQHSGNTIYF
TRBJ1-1 | few | TRBV3-1 | TRBD1 | TGTGCCAGCAGCCAAGATCTCAGGGGGCGGGCTTTCTTT | CASSQDLRGRAFF
TRBJ2-3 | NA | TRBV7-9 | TRBD2 | TGTGCCAGCAGAGACCTAGCGGGAGGGCTGCAGTATTTT | CASRDLAGGLQYF
TRBJ2-5 | NA | TRBV19 | NA | TGTGCCAGTAGTATAGTGAGCCAAGAGACCCAGTACTTC | CASSIVSQETQYF
TRBJ2-3 | NA | TRBV30 | NA | TGTGCCTGGAGTGTAGGGCATTCCGCAGATACGCAGTATTTT | CAWSVGHSADTQYF
TRBJ2-5 | once | TRBV29-1 | TRBD2 | TGCAGCGTTGCGGTAACCGGGGGGTCAGAGACCCAGTACTTC | CSVAVTGGSETQYF
TRBJ2-7 | NA | TRBV5-1 | TRBD1 | TGCGCCAGCAGCTTGACGGGACAGGCTCGGGGCGAGCAGTACTTC | CASSLTGQARGEQYF
TRBJ2-2 | NA | TRBV29-1 | TRBD1 | TGCAGCGTCACACTGACAGGGGAAGGGGAGCTGTTTTTT | CSVTLTGEGELFF